This TCR beta chain was sequenced during a study of OX40 agonist ivuxolimab in advanced cancers. General observations from the study: CD8+ T cells averaged more expanded clones than CD4+.

Here immunoSEQ multiplex PCR was the method, and the copy in TCRdb shows in-frame clones only, minus some. The data hold about 53,000 clones, with over 75% observed a single time. Regarding this clone: Its antigen is not identified.

Trimming removed 3 bases from V and 8 bases from J, with 8 bases in between. The CDR3 totals 12 residues. Germline lookup yields CDR1 MNHNS and CDR2 SASEGT. Blood draws occurred at baseline, cycle 4 day 1, and cycle 7 day 1. The source of this sequence is an adult with an advanced solid tumor such as melanoma, head and neck, liver or kidney cancer. The chain employs TRBV6-1 and TRBJ1-5, with unresolved D. The input for sequencing was CD4+ or CD8+ T cells sorted from blood, taken in a trial of the OX40 agonist ivuxolimab. CDR3 in DNA: TGTGCCAGCAGTGACCCCTCCAAGCCCCAGCATTTT. Translating gives CASSDPSKPQHF.